The following is a T cell receptor (beta chain) sequence with its context. The sample originates from a study of blood T cell repertoires in COVID-19. Study-wide background: Collection of acute and convalescent COVID-19 samples took place in the United States, Italy and Spain. Nucleic acid was either cDNA or gDNA, and it came from T cells, B-cell-depleted T cells, or PBMCs.

Patients at the Seattle site were enrolled during active infection and followed longitudinally. Profiled with immunoSEQ multiplex PCR; TCRdb holds only in-frame clones, not every one. The table has almost 350,000 clones, approximately 89% seen once; the top ten hold roughly 4%. The CDR3 is 16 residues long. After removal of 3 bases from V and 0 bases from J, the junction contained 3 bases not matched to a gene. CDR1 and CDR2 (germline): SGDLS, YYNGEE. This clonotype originated in a woman in her fifties or sixties with COVID-19, enrolled during active disease. The sample consisted of peripheral blood. The V and J genes are TRBV9 and TRBJ2-3; TRBD2 matches at 11 bases. The CDR3 loop reads CASSATSGRSTDTQYF. CDR3 nucleotide sequence: TGTGCCAGCAGCGCCACTAGCGGGAGAAGCACAGATACGCAGTATTTT.